Here is one T cell receptor (beta chain) with its context. This entry belongs to a study of blood T cell repertoires in COVID-19. Germline CDR1 ENHRY, CDR2 SYGVKD. The CDR3 consists of 16 residues. V was trimmed by 0 bases and J by 0 bases, leaving 12 bases between them. The protocol was immunoSEQ multiplex PCR, while the TCRdb copy is restricted to in-frame clones and leaves out a portion. The sample holds 150,000 to 200,000 clones, approximately 85% seen once. The rearrangement links TRBV10-3 to TRBJ2-7; D unclear. The receptor comes from a woman aged 80 or over with acute or convalescent COVID-19. The source material was peripheral blood. The CDR3 here is CAISESLAASSYEQYF. In DNA, the CDR3 is TGTGCCATCAGTGAGTCGCTGGCAGCGAGCTCCTACGAGCAGTACTTC.